The TCR beta chain described here comes from a study of radiotherapy plus CTLA-4 blockade in lung cancer. Deletions cut 2 bases from V and 5 bases from J, with 13 bases between. The CDR3 spans 15 residues. The germline gives CDR1 SGHTA, CDR2 FQGNSA. Assay used: immunoSEQ multiplex PCR; TCRdb lists only in-frame clones, some missing. Here the sample spans 55,000 to 65,000 clones, less than 85% being singletons. J is TRBJ1-5 and V is TRBV7-2; D perhaps matches TRBD1 (5 bases). Sample: peripheral blood, taken from a patient treated with radiotherapy plus ipilimumab. This clonotype originated in a human donor with non-small cell lung cancer who had a complete response to radiotherapy plus ipilimumab. In nucleotides, the CDR3 is TGTGCCAGCAGCTTACAGGGAATCGGCGATCAGCCCCAGCATTTT. Translating it yields CASSLQGIGDQPQHF. The full variable domain, its missing parts supplied by reference TRBV7-2 and TRBJ1-5, is GAGVSQSPSNKVTEKGKDVELRCDPISGHTALYWYRQSLGQGLEFLIYFQGNSAPDKSGLPSDRFSAERTGGSVSTLTIQRTQQEDSAVYLCASSLQGIGDQPQHFGDGTRLSIL.